What follows are 29 T cell receptor beta chains derived from one specimen sequenced in a study of T cells in Graves' hyperthyroidism and ophthalmopathy. RNA transcripts served as the template for amplifying TCR beta CDR3 regions. An initial round of RT-PCR targeting the TCR CDR3 relied on the HTBI primer set. TCRdb reanalysed the multiplex PCR reads using MiXCR and keeps one entry per CDR3 protein. The sample holds around 340,000 distinct CDR3 sequences; roughly 21% are singletons and the top ten take 50% to 65%. Sequenced sample: blood. The receptors originated from a woman aged 45-60 years with Graves' hyperthyroidism.

This clonotype was picked up a small number of times. This rearrangement joins TRBV7-9 to TRBJ2-5; 8 bases are shared with TRBD1. The CDR3 is 12 amino acids. Germline V gene sequence: CDR1 SEHNR, CDR2 FQNEAQ (reference sequence). V was clipped by 1 base and J by 14 bases; unmatched bases: 6. The DNA for the CDR3 is TGTGCCAGCAGCTTAGATAGGGGACAGGTTTACTTC. This gives the protein CASSLDRGQVYF. The entire variable domain, with the rest obtained from reference TRBV7-9 and TRBJ2-5, is as follows: DTGVSQNPRHKITKRGQNVTFRCDPISEHNRLYWYRQTLGQGPEFLTYFQNEAQLEKSRLLSDRFSAERPKGSFSTLEIQRTEQGDSAMYLCASSLDRGQVYFGPGTRLLVL.

This clonotype has a count of ten or more. V gene TRBV20-1 combines with J gene TRBJ2-3, with D unclear. CDR1 and CDR2 from the germline V gene are DFQATT and SNEGSKA (reference sequence). The CDR3 has 13 amino acids. V shed 6 bases and J shed 2 bases, with 12 bases lying between them. CDR3: CSAERENTDTQYF. CDR3 nucleotides: TGCAGTGCCGAGAGAGAGAACACAGATACGCAGTATTTT.

Many counts were recorded for this clonotype. This chain joins TRBV6-2 or TRBV6-3 and TRBJ1-5; D uncertain. The CDR3 covers 12 residues. Germline assignment: CDR1 MNHEY and CDR2 SVGEGT. Trimming took 5 bases from V and 3 from J, leaving 5 bases between them. The CDR3 loop is CASSDPNQPQHF. Here the CDR3 DNA reads TGTGCCAGCAGTGACCCCAATCAGCCCCAGCATTTT.

This clonotype was observed at least ten times. V usage is TRBV5-1 and J usage is TRBJ2-7; 7 nucleotides line up with TRBD1. Germline CDR1 and CDR2: SGHRS and YFSETQ. V lost 4 bases and J lost 7; bases outside the gene matches: 2. The CDR3 loop spans 11 amino acids. CDR3 coding DNA: TGCGCCAGCAGCGTGACAGGGGAGCAGTACTTC. Translated, it gives CASSVTGEQYF. Combining the CDR3 with reference TRBV5-1 and TRBJ2-7 gives the whole variable domain KAGVTQTPRYLIKTRGQQVTLSCSPISGHRSVSWYQQTPGQGLQFLFEYFSETQRNKGNFPGRFSGRQFSNSRSEMNVSTLELGDSALYLCASSVTGEQYFGPGTRLTVT.

This clonotype was observed at least ten times. The V call is TRBV20-1, the J call TRBJ2-3; no clear D. Trimming took off 4 bases at V and 0 bases at J, with 11 bases between the two ends. Germline V gene lookup returns CDR1 DFQATT and CDR2 SNEGSKA (reference sequence). CDR3 length: 14 amino acids. The CDR3 sequence is CSAMGALSTDTQYF. As DNA, the CDR3 is TGCAGTGCTATGGGCGCACTCAGCACAGATACGCAGTATTTT.

In its sample, this clonotype was seen many times. The gene calls are TRBV2 and TRBJ2-1, with D uncertain. Germline loops: CDR1 SNHLY, CDR2 FYNNEI. This CDR3 has 12 amino acids. V was trimmed by 5 bases and J by 6 bases, leaving 8 bases between them. CDR3 region: CASSFGPNEQFF. The DNA of the CDR3 is TGTGCCAGCAGTTTTGGGCCCAATGAGCAGTTCTTC. The full variable domain, in which reference TRBV2 and TRBJ2-1 provide the parts outside the CDR3, is EPEVTQTPSHQVTQMGQEVILRCVPISNHLYFYWYRQILGQKVEFLVSFYNNEISEKSEIFDDQFSVERPDGSNFTLKIRSTKLEDSAMYFCASSFGPNEQFFGPGTRLTVL.

Worth noting for this clonotype: This sequence may be a read error, since a much larger clone differs from it by one base. The chain is built from TRBV10-2 and TRBJ2-1; D remains ambiguous. The CDR3 covers 13 residues. Germline V gives CDR1 WSHSY, CDR2 SAAADI. DNA of the CDR3: TGCGCCTGCAGTGAGTCGAAGGTGGGTGAGCAGTTCTTC. It codes for CACSESKVGEQFF.

Ten or more counts support this clonotype. The chain carries TRBV12-3 or TRBV12-4 and TRBJ1-5; TRBD1 is a possible D gene (6 bases). The V end lost 6 bases, the J end lost 7 bases, and 16 bases lay between the germline ends. The CDR3 has 14 amino acids. The chain's CDR3 is CASSTGGAGQPQHF. Written as DNA, the CDR3 is TGTGCCAGCAGCACCGGGGGGGCCGGACAGCCCCAGCATTTT.

This clonotype has ten or more counts. The chain recombines TRBV12-3 or TRBV12-4 with TRBJ1-2; 9 bases line up with TRBD1. This CDR3 contains 14 residues. The junction had 10 bases not matched to a gene; V was cut back by 7 bases and J by 7 bases. CDR3: CASTMDRGVFGYTF. The CDR3, as DNA: TGTGCCAGCACCATGGACAGGGGAGTATTTGGCTACACCTTC.

Only a few counts were recorded for this clonotype. The chain uses TRBV9 and TRBJ2-6; 9 positions agree with TRBD1. The V gene's germline CDR1 is SGDLS and CDR2 YYNGEE. The CDR3 length is 17 residues. V shed 4 bases and J 0 bases; nucleotides not matched to a gene: 5. DNA for the CDR3: TGTGCCAGCAGCCCTGGACAGGGGACCTCTGGGGCCAACGTCCTGACTTTC. Encoded protein: CASSPGQGTSGANVLTF.

There are many counts of this clonotype. The genes are TRBV7-2 and TRBJ1-4; D is perhaps TRBD1 (5 bases). The CDR3 spans 15 residues. From germline, CDR1 is SGHTA and CDR2 FQGNSA. The V end was cut by 8 bases, the J end by 5 bases, with 18 bases between. CDR3 sequence: CASRGSRGRNEKLFF. The CDR3 DNA follows: TGTGCCAGCCGCGGGTCCCGGGGGAGGAATGAAAAACTGTTTTTT.

The V gene is TRBV29-1, the J gene TRBJ2-2; no reliable D call. This CDR3 has 19 residues. V was clipped by 7 bases and J by 2 bases, with 29 bases between them. Germline V lookup: CDR1 SQVTM, CDR2 ANQGSEA. This chain's CDR3 is CSALDPGYPNHLNTGELFF. The CDR3 DNA follows: TGCAGCGCCCTCGACCCCGGATATCCCAACCACCTAAACACCGGGGAGCTGTTTTTT.

This clonotype was observed many times. The V gene is TRBV28, the J gene TRBJ2-1; 10 bases fit TRBD1. V was clipped by 7 bases and J by 12 bases; unmatched bases: 3. The CDR3 extends over 11 amino acids. CDR1 is MDHEN, CDR2 SYDVKM, per germline. The CDR3, as DNA: TGTGCCAGCACGACAGGGGGCTGGCAGTTCTTC. It translates to CASTTGGWQFF.

This clonotype has a count of ten or more. The genes are TRBV5-1 and TRBJ2-2; D is perhaps TRBD1 (5 bases). This CDR3 contains 14 residues. The ends were cut back, 3 bases at V and 6 bases at J, with 12 bases in the middle. The germline V gene has CDR1 SGHRS and CDR2 YFSETQ. CDR3 amino acids: CASSSDSFSGELFF. The CDR3, as DNA: TGCGCCAGCAGCTCAGACAGTTTTTCCGGGGAGCTGTTTTTT.

This clonotype was seen at least ten times. V and J are TRBV28 and TRBJ2-2; 7 positions agree with TRBD2. V shed 4 bases, J shed 4 bases, and the junction held 15 bases outside the gene matches. Germline CDR1 and CDR2: MDHEN and SYDVKM. The CDR3 contains 18 residues. The CDR3 here is CASSSPLRAGLVTGELFF. CDR3 coding DNA: TGTGCCAGCAGTTCCCCCCTGCGAGCGGGGTTGGTCACCGGGGAGCTGTTTTTT.

V and J are TRBV6-1 and TRBJ2-5, with D unclear. The germline V gene encodes CDR1 MNHNS and CDR2 SASEGT. The V end lost 6 bases, the J end lost 4 bases, and 12 bases lay between the germline ends. The CDR3 sequence is 13 residues long. For the CDR3, the DNA is TGTGCCAGCAGACTGTCCTTCCGAGAGACCCAGTACTTC. Amino acids: CASRLSFRETQYF.

This clonotype was seen many times. CDR3 sequence: CASSRSSTDTQYF. The DNA of the CDR3 is TGTGCCAGCAGCCGTTCTAGCACAGATACGCAGTATTTT. J is TRBJ2-3 and V is TRBV5-6, with no clear D. Trimming stripped 4 bases from V and 0 bases from J, with 6 bases between. The CDR3 covers 13 residues. The V gene's germline CDR1 is SGHDT and CDR2 YYEEEE.

This chain uses TRBV24-1 with TRBJ2-6; D is ambiguous. This CDR3 has 17 residues. The germline gives CDR1 KGHDR, CDR2 SFDVKD. The V and J ends lost 4 bases and 4 bases respectively, with 16 bases between them. CDR3 sequence reads: CATSERQTTIGANVLTF. CDR3 coding DNA: TGTGCCACCAGTGAGAGGCAGACCACTATCGGGGCCAACGTCCTGACTTTC.

The rearrangement links TRBV3-1 to TRBJ1-1; TRBD1 aligns across 7 bases. The CDR3 length is 13 residues. V shed 4 bases, J shed 9 bases, and the junction held 8 bases outside the gene matches. CDR1 is LGHDT, CDR2 YNNKEL, per germline (reference sequence). This CDR3 is CASSRPGTEKAFF. CDR3 DNA sequence: TGTGCCAGCAGCCGCCCCGGGACAGAGAAAGCTTTCTTT.

This clonotype was found many times. The rearrangement links TRBV29-1 to TRBJ2-5, with D possibly being TRBD2 (6 bases). The germline V gene has CDR1 SQVTM and CDR2 ANQGSEA. This CDR3 has 15 residues. Between the trimmed V and J ends, which lost 3 bases and 2 bases, there was a span of 16 bases. As DNA, the CDR3 is TGCAGCGTTGACCCCCAACGACTAGGTCAAGAGACCCAGTACTTC. This translates into CSVDPQRLGQETQYF. The whole variable domain, remainder taken from reference TRBV29-1 and TRBJ2-5, is SAVISQKPSRDICQRGTSLTIQCQVDSQVTMMFWYRQQPGQSLTLIATANQGSEATYESGFVIDKFPISRPNLTFSTLTVSNMSPEDSSIYLCSVDPQRLGQETQYFGPGTRLLVL.

This clonotype was found many times. The V call is TRBV2, the J call TRBJ1-2; 9 bases are shared with TRBD1. The CDR3 length is 15 residues. V trimming: 2 bases; J trimming: 6 bases; junction bases outside the gene matches: 7. CDR1 SNHLY and CDR2 FYNNEI come from the germline V gene. CDR3 amino acids: CASSEMGQGVNGYTF. For the CDR3, the DNA is TGTGCCAGCAGTGAAATGGGACAGGGAGTTAATGGCTACACCTTC.

The chain couples TRBV7-9 to TRBJ1-5; D gene ambiguous. Germline CDR1 and CDR2: SEHNR and FQNEAQ (reference sequence). The V and J ends lost 4 bases and 4 bases respectively, with 14 bases between them. This CDR3 spans 15 amino acids. CDR3 sequence (DNA): TGTGCCAGCAGCTCCGCGGACTCCTCGAATCAGCCCCAGCATTTT. As protein: CASSSADSSNQPQHF.

Ten or more counts support this clonotype. The chain joins TRBV27 to TRBJ2-7; TRBD1 matches at 9 bases. This CDR3 is built from 17 residues. Germline-derived CDR1 and CDR2 are MNHEY and SMNVEV (reference sequence). Trimming took 5 bases from V and 7 from J; bases not matched to a gene: 18. The CDR3 coding sequence is TGTGCCAGCAGTCATCGCCTGGAGGGGACAGGGCTTAAAGAGCAGTACTTC. It translates to CASSHRLEGTGLKEQYF.

This clonotype was detected many times. The chain links TRBV11-2 to TRBJ2-7; D may match TRBD1 or TRBD2 (6 bases each). This CDR3 contains 16 residues. The V end lost 1 base, the J end lost 4 bases, and 17 bases lay between the germline ends. Germline V gene sequence: CDR1 SGHAT, CDR2 FQNNGV. The CDR3 region is CASSLALGGRYYEQYF. The DNA for the CDR3 is TGTGCCAGCAGCTTAGCCTTAGGGGGGCGTTATTACGAGCAGTACTTC.

This clonotype was observed a few times. V usage is TRBV30 and J usage is TRBJ2-3; D not resolved. CDR1 is GTSNPN and CDR2 is SVGIG in the germline V gene (reference sequence). The CDR3 has 13 amino acids. Trimming removed 3 bases from V and 4 bases from J, with 11 bases in between. The CDR3 DNA sequence: TGTGCCTGGAGACTTTCTCCCTCAGATACGCAGTATTTT. Translating gives CAWRLSPSDTQYF.

This clonotype was counted at least ten times. V gene TRBV18 combines with J gene TRBJ1-5, with a tentative D call TRBD1 (5 bases). The V gene's germline CDR1 is KGHSH and CDR2 LQKENI. Trimming left V 6 bases short and J 2 bases short, with 11 bases between. The CDR3 runs 14 residues. CDR3: CASSPGDGNQPQHF. DNA for the CDR3: TGTGCCAGCTCCCCGGGGGACGGCAATCAGCCCCAGCATTTT.

This clonotype was seen ten or more times. J is TRBJ2-1 and V is TRBV6-6, with 7 bases matching TRBD2. The CDR3 contains 16 residues. The junction had 6 bases not matched to a gene; V was cut back by 0 bases and J by 4 bases. The germline V gene has CDR1 MNHNY and CDR2 SVGAGI (reference sequence). The CDR3 DNA reads as TGTGCCAGCAGTTACTCGTCCCCAGCGGGGTACAATGAGCAGTTCTTC. Its protein product is CASSYSSPAGYNEQFF.

This clonotype was seen repeatedly, ten times or more. The chain employs TRBV4-1 and TRBJ2-5; TRBD2 aligns across 7 bases. With 3 bases clipped from V and 10 bases from J, the junction kept 14 bases outside the gene matches. There are 15 residues in the CDR3. Looked up from germline, CDR1 is MGHRA and CDR2 is YSYEKL. The CDR3 here is CASSQGGSGSGGQYF. The CDR3 region has the DNA TGCGCCAGCAGCCAGGGCGGGAGTGGGTCTGGAGGCCAGTACTTC.

This clonotype has ten or more counts. The rearrangement joins TRBV3-1 to TRBJ2-3; the D gene is possibly TRBD2 (5 bases). Germline CDR1 LGHDT, CDR2 YNNKEL (reference sequence). The CDR3 runs to 15 residues. V lost 1 base, J lost 2 bases, and 10 bases lay in between. The CDR3 DNA reads as TGTGCCAGCAGCCAAGGGACTGGCTACACAGATACGCAGTATTTT. As protein: CASSQGTGYTDTQYF.